A single sample is the source of the 18 T cell receptor beta chains below, sequenced in a study of cytomegalovirus exposure and HLA in healthy donors. In the PCR, 60 Vbeta and 13 Jbeta primers were used. Profiling relied on immunoSEQ multiplex PCR, and the TCRdb table lists in-frame clones only, not all of them. The sample carries around 190,000 clones, 70% to 80% recorded once. The specimen sequenced was PBMCs. The receptors here all came from a woman aged 25-40 years in good health and CMV-seronegative.

This chain connects TRBV11-3 to TRBJ2-3; unclear D gene. The germline V and J ends were trimmed by 5 bases and 4 bases, with 10 bases remaining between them. There are 13 residues in the CDR3. Looked up from germline, CDR1 is SGHNT and CDR2 is YENEEA. In nucleotides, the CDR3 is TGTGCCAGCAGCCCCAGATGGTCAGATACGCAGTATTTT. Encoded protein: CASSPRWSDTQYF.

This rearrangement joins TRBV7-9 to TRBJ1-5; D gene unclear. Trimming stripped 0 bases from V and 6 bases from J, with 3 bases between. CDR1 is SEHNR and CDR2 is FQNEAQ in the germline V gene (reference sequence). There are 12 residues in the CDR3. In DNA form, the CDR3 reads TGTGCCAGCAGCTTAGCCGGTCAGCCCCAGCATTTT. Residues: CASSLAGQPQHF.

The chain joins TRBV4-2 to TRBJ2-1; TRBD2 matches at 9 bases. Germline lookup yields CDR1 LGHNA and CDR2 YNFKEQ. The junction had 10 bases not matched to a gene; V was cut back by 4 bases and J by 6 bases. The CDR3 sequence is 16 residues long. CDR3 amino acids: CASSLETSGGSNEQFF. The CDR3 region has the DNA TGTGCCAGCAGCCTAGAGACGAGCGGGGGGTCCAATGAGCAGTTCTTC.

The chain couples TRBV6-5 to TRBJ2-5; no clear D gene. The V end was cut by 2 bases, the J end by 0 bases, with 10 bases between. Germline CDR1 is MNHEY and CDR2 is SVGAGI. The CDR3 sequence is 15 residues long. The CDR3: CASSYGPPYQETQYF. The CDR3, as DNA: TGTGCCAGCAGTTACGGGCCCCCTTACCAAGAGACCCAGTACTTC.

This chain uses TRBV7-9 with TRBJ1-1; D uncertain. The germline V gene encodes CDR1 SEHNR and CDR2 FQNEAQ (reference sequence). V lost 5 bases and J 1 base, leaving 11 bases between the germline ends. There are 14 residues in the CDR3. The CDR3 region is CASSLPGENTEAFF. The CDR3 DNA reads as TGTGCCAGCAGCCTCCCCGGGGAGAACACTGAAGCTTTCTTT.

V gene TRBV28 combines with J gene TRBJ2-3; D is possibly TRBD2 (6 bases). Per the germline V gene, CDR1 is MDHEN and CDR2 is SYDVKM. Trimming removed 9 bases at V and 1 base at J, with 17 bases between. CDR3 size: 15 residues. In DNA form, the CDR3 reads TGTGCCAGTAACCGGGATAGCGGAGGCACAGATACGCAGTATTTT. This encodes CASNRDSGGTDTQYF.

This chain uses TRBV28 with TRBJ1-1, with TRBD1 matching 12 bases. CDR1 and CDR2 (germline): MDHEN, SYDVKM. Losses at the gene ends were 3 bases for V and 8 bases for J; bases not matched to a gene: 4. CDR3 length: 14 amino acids. The DNA for the CDR3 is TGTGCCAGCAGTTTCCCGGGACAGGGGGCAGAAGCTTTCTTT. This sequence encodes CASSFPGQGAEAFF.

V gene TRBV12-2 combines with J gene TRBJ2-3; the DNA was not compared with TRBD2, the D call given in the table. TRBV12-2 is termed a pseudogene. The CDR3 length is 13 residues. The DNA of the CDR3 is TGTGCAAGTCGCTCTCCCCTAGCGGGGGAGCAGTATTTT. Translation: CASRSPLAGEQYF.

The V call is TRBV28, the J call TRBJ2-3; 8 bases agree with TRBD2. Germline V lookup: CDR1 MDHEN, CDR2 SYDVKM. The CDR3 totals 17 residues. V shed 1 base, J shed 6 bases, and the junction held 12 bases outside the gene matches. The CDR3 DNA follows: TGTGCCAGCAGTTTATCCATTAGCGGGACCGTGAGCGATACGCAGTATTTT. As protein: CASSLSISGTVSDTQYF.

The J gene is TRBJ2-7, the V gene TRBV16, with D tentatively TRBD1 (6 bases). Germline V gene sequence: CDR1 KGHSY, CDR2 FQNENV. Trimming took off 0 bases at V and 7 bases at J, with 16 bases between the two ends. The CDR3 is 15 amino acids. CDR3 loop: CASSQSATGLGEQYF. CDR3 bases: TGTGCCAGCAGCCAATCCGCCACAGGGTTGGGAGAGCAGTACTTC.

The chain joins TRBV4-2 to TRBJ1-1; D gene uncertain. Trimming removed 0 bases from V and 11 bases from J, with 16 bases in between. The CDR3 has 14 amino acids. Germline lookup yields CDR1 LGHNA and CDR2 YNFKEQ. For the CDR3, the DNA is TGTGCCAGCAGCCAAGACGGAGCGGTCGAAGTGGCTTTCTTT. This codes for CASSQDGAVEVAFF.

The sample holds one count of this clone. The chain uses TRBV9 and TRBJ2-3; 12 bases align to TRBD1. CDR3 length: 18 amino acids. Per the germline V gene, CDR1 is SGDLS and CDR2 is YYNGEE. Losses at the gene ends were 3 bases for V and 4 bases for J; bases not matched to a gene: 12. CDR3 nucleotides: TGTGCCAGCAGCGCCCTTCTCCGGGACAGGGGGCTGTCAGATACGCAGTATTTT. Translation: CASSALLRDRGLSDTQYF.

The genes are TRBV10-3 and TRBJ2-3; 11 bases are a match to TRBD2. V lost 11 bases, J lost 2 bases, and 9 bases stayed unmatched. CDR1 and CDR2 (germline): ENHRY, SYGVKD. This CDR3 is built from 15 residues. The CDR3 is CAVSVTSGATDTQYF. CDR3 DNA sequence: TGTGCCGTATCCGTGACTAGCGGGGCCACAGATACGCAGTATTTT.

The chain couples TRBV30 to TRBJ1-4; TRBD1 matches at 7 bases. V was pared by 6 bases and J by 7 bases, with 11 bases of the junction left unmatched. Germline V lookup: CDR1 GTSNPN, CDR2 SVGIG (reference sequence). CDR3 length: 14 amino acids. The DNA of the CDR3 is TGTGCCTGTCCTGGACAGGAGGTCGGTGAAAAACTGTTTTTT. This encodes CACPGQEVGEKLFF.

This clone was picked up a small number of times. CDR3 bases: TGTGCCAGTACCCAAGCGGGGGGGGCCTACAATGAGCAGTTCTTC. This translates into CASTQAGGAYNEQFF. V is TRBV19 and J is TRBJ2-1, with 10 bases fitting TRBD2. J was trimmed by 2 bases and V by 7 bases; bases with no gene match: 5. CDR1 LNHDA and CDR2 SQIVND come from the germline V gene (reference sequence). The CDR3 is made up of 15 amino acids. Variable domain in full (rest from reference TRBV19 and TRBJ2-1): DGGITQSPKYLFRKEGQNVTLSCEQNLNHDAMYWYRQDPGQGLRLIYYSQIVNDFQKGDIAEGYSVSREKKESFPLTVTSAQKNPTAFYLCASTQAGGAYNEQFFGPGTRLTVL.

J is TRBJ2-7 and V is TRBV5-1; D is uncertain. Germline V CDR1 and CDR2: SGHRS, YFSETQ. The CDR3 has 15 amino acids. Trimming cost V 0 bases and J 0 bases, with 10 bases left between them. The DNA of the CDR3 is TGCGCCAGCAGCTTGGTTCGCTTGAGCTCCTACGAGCAGTACTTC. It specifies CASSLVRLSSYEQYF.

The rearrangement joins TRBV4-1 to TRBJ2-2; D might be TRBD1 (5 bases). The V and J ends lost 4 bases and 7 bases respectively, with 16 bases between them. This CDR3 has 15 amino acids. The germline gives CDR1 MGHRA, CDR2 YSYEKL. The CDR3 sequence is CASSRPGSVFGELFF. The CDR3 region has the DNA TGCGCCAGCAGCCGACCAGGGTCGGTGTTCGGGGAGCTGTTTTTT.

This sequence joins TRBV10-3 and TRBJ1-2; D ambiguous. V was clipped by 2 bases and J by 2 bases, with 6 bases between them. The CDR3 sequence is 13 residues long. Looked up from germline, CDR1 is ENHRY and CDR2 is SYGVKD. The CDR3 DNA reads as TGTGCCATCAGTGAGGGGCAGAACTATGGCTACACCTTC. Its protein is CAISEGQNYGYTF.